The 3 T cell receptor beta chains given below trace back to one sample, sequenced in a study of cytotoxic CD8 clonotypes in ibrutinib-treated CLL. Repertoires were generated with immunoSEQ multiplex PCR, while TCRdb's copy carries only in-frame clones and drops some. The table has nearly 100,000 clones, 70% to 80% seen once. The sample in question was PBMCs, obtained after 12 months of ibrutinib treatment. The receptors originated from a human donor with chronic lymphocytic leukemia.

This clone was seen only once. Here the CDR3 reads CAISESGLTGNTIYF. The CDR3 DNA reads TGTGCCATCAGTGAGTCGGGGTTGACTGGAAACACCATATATTTT. This chain links TRBV10-3 with TRBJ1-3; D gene uncertain. Germline V gene sequence: CDR1 ENHRY, CDR2 SYGVKD. The CDR3 is made up of 15 amino acids. V was cut by 0 bases and J by 2 bases, with 8 bases left in between.

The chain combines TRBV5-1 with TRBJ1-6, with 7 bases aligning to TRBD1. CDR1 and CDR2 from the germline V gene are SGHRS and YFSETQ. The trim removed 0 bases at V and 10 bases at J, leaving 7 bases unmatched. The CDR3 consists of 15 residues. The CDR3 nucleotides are TGCGCCAGCAGCTTGGGACAGGGTGGTCGATCACCCCTCCACTTT. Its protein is CASSLGQGGRSPLHF.

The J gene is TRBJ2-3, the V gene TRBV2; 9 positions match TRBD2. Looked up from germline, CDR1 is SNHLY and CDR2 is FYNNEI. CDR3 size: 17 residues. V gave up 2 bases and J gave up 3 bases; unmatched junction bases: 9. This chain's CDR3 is CASSEPLGGGATDTQYF. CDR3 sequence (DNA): TGTGCCAGCAGTGAACCCCTGGGCGGGGGGGCAACAGATACGCAGTATTTT.